Each of the 16 T cell receptor beta chains below was sequenced from the same sample in a study of radiotherapy plus CTLA-4 blockade in lung cancer. Generated by immunoSEQ multiplex PCR, the TCRdb table keeps only in-frame clones and is missing some. The sample contains around 91,000 clones, almost 90% of which appear only once. Sample: peripheral blood, taken from a patient treated with radiotherapy plus ipilimumab. These receptors came from a human donor with non-small cell lung cancer that progressed on radiotherapy plus ipilimumab.

This sequence joins TRBV13 and TRBJ1-2, with 8 bases matching TRBD1. This CDR3 contains 14 residues. Germline V CDR1 and CDR2: PRHDT, FYEKMQ (reference sequence). The V segment lost 5 bases and the J segment 2 bases; nucleotides outside the gene matches: 4. The CDR3 DNA reads TGTGCCAGCAGCGTCGGACAGGGCAACTATGGCTACACCTTC. Translation: CASSVGQGNYGYTF.

The chain uses TRBV2 and TRBJ1-5, with D perhaps matching TRBD1 (5 bases). The CDR3 is 15 amino acids. Germline lookup yields CDR1 SNHLY and CDR2 FYNNEI. Trimming shortened V by 6 bases and J by 2 bases, and 14 bases separated the two germline ends. The CDR3 coding sequence is TGTGCCAGCAGGAGGGGTCGGGAGGGCAATCAGCCCCAGCATTTT. This sequence encodes CASRRGREGNQPQHF. Combining the CDR3 with reference TRBV2 and TRBJ1-5 gives the whole variable domain EPEVTQTPSHQVTQMGQEVILRCVPISNHLYFYWYRQILGQKVEFLVSFYNNEISEKSEIFDDQFSVERPDGSNFTLKIRSTKLEDSAMYFCASRRGREGNQPQHFGDGTRLSIL.

The chain combines TRBV11-2 with TRBJ2-2; D gene unclear. This CDR3 contains 17 residues. The V gene's germline CDR1 is SGHAT and CDR2 FQNNGV. Trimming removed 4 bases at V and 1 base at J, with 16 bases between. The CDR3 DNA reads TGTGCCAGCAGCTCCCCCCCTCACCGGGTGAACACCGGGGAGCTGTTTTTT. Translating gives CASSSPPHRVNTGELFF. The whole variable domain, remainder taken from reference TRBV11-2 and TRBJ2-2, is EAGVAQSPRYKIIEKRQSVAFWCNPISGHATLYWYQQILGQGPKLLIQFQNNGVVDDSQLPKDRFSAERLKGVDSTLKIQPAKLEDSAVYLCASSSPPHRVNTGELFFGEGSRLTVL.

The rearrangement uses TRBV19 and TRBJ2-5, with D uncertain. V was cut by 3 bases and J by 2 bases, with 7 bases left in between. Germline V CDR1 and CDR2: LNHDA, SQIVND (reference sequence). This CDR3 comprises 13 residues. The CDR3 loop is CASSIPSQETQYF. The CDR3 coding sequence is TGTGCCAGTAGTATCCCAAGTCAAGAGACCCAGTACTTC.

This clone occurred once. The CDR3 region has the DNA TGTGCCAGCAGTGTGCGGCCGGGACAGGGGGCTGCCGGGGAGCTGTTTTTT. Translated: CASSVRPGQGAAGELFF. The V and J genes are TRBV2 and TRBJ2-2, with 12 nucleotides matching TRBD1. With V trimmed by 4 bases and J by 6 bases, 9 bases remained unmatched. Germline V CDR1 and CDR2: SNHLY, FYNNEI. The CDR3 consists of 17 residues.

The genes are TRBV7-9 and TRBJ2-1; 11 positions agree with TRBD2. CDR3 length equals 17 residues. V trimming: 7 bases; J trimming: 6 bases; junction bases outside the gene matches: 14. Germline-derived CDR1 and CDR2 are SEHNR and FQNEAQ (reference sequence). The CDR3 here is CASTPGALAGGLNEQFF. The CDR3 coding sequence is TGTGCCAGCACCCCAGGGGCCCTAGCGGGAGGACTCAATGAGCAGTTCTTC. Full variable domain (remainder filled in from reference TRBV7-9 and TRBJ2-1): DTGVSQNPRHKITKRGQNVTFRCDPISEHNRLYWYRQTLGQGPEFLTYFQNEAQLEKSRLLSDRFSAERPKGSFSTLEIQRTEQGDSAMYLCASTPGALAGGLNEQFFGPGTRLTVL.

The chain combines TRBV9 with TRBJ2-5; a weak D match, TRBD1 (6 bases). V was shortened by 4 bases and J by 3 bases, with 13 bases between the two germline ends. The CDR3 length is 14 residues. The germline gives CDR1 SGDLS, CDR2 YYNGEE. This chain's CDR3 is CASSPGQIKETQYF. For the CDR3, the DNA is TGTGCCAGCAGCCCGGGACAAATAAAAGAGACCCAGTACTTC.

The chain recombines TRBV30 with TRBJ2-2; no firm D call. Looked up from germline, CDR1 is GTSNPN and CDR2 is SVGIG (reference sequence). Trimming left V 5 bases short and J 1 base short, with 5 bases between. CDR3 length: 12 residues. The CDR3 loop is CAWAENTGELFF. CDR3 DNA: TGTGCCTGGGCTGAGAACACCGGGGAGCTGTTTTTT.

The J gene is TRBJ2-5, the V gene TRBV2; 7 bases line up with TRBD2. The germline CDR1 and CDR2 sequences are SNHLY and FYNNEI. CDR3 length equals 13 residues. V was pared by 5 bases and J by 1 base, with 1 base of the junction left unmatched. CDR3 region: CASSRTSQETQYF. The CDR3 region has the DNA TGTGCCAGCAGTCGGACTAGCCAAGAGACCCAGTACTTC.

The rearrangement uses TRBV5-5 and TRBJ1-1; D call uncertain. This CDR3 spans 14 amino acids. The V gene's germline CDR1 is SGHKS and CDR2 YYEKEE (reference sequence). Trimming shortened V by 2 bases and J by 5 bases, and 13 bases separated the two germline ends. Here the CDR3 DNA reads TGTGCCAGCAGCTTTTTCCCCGCGGGTACTGAAGCTTTCTTT. It yields the protein CASSFFPAGTEAFF. Together with reference TRBV5-5 and TRBJ1-1, the CDR3 gives the full variable domain: DAGVTQSPTHLIKTRGQQVTLRCSPISGHKSVSWYQQVLGQGPQFIFQYYEKEERGRGNFPDRFSARQFPNYSSELNVNALLLGDSALYLCASSFFPAGTEAFFGQGTRLTVV.

This chain links TRBV19 with TRBJ1-5; D remains unclear. The CDR3 is 12 residues long. CDR1 is LNHDA and CDR2 is SQIVND in the germline V gene (reference sequence). Trimming took off 7 bases at V and 15 bases at J, with 19 bases between the two ends. The CDR3 reads CASTHGPDEAHF. The CDR3 DNA reads as TGTGCCAGTACTCATGGGCCCGACGAGGCGCATTTT. The whole variable domain, remainder taken from reference TRBV19 and TRBJ1-5, is DGGITQSPKYLFRKEGQNVTLSCEQNLNHDAMYWYRQDPGQGLRLIYYSQIVNDFQKGDIAEGYSVSREKKESFPLTVTSAQKNPTAFYLCASTHGPDEAHFGDGTRLSIL.

In its sample, this clone was seen once. The V and J genes are TRBV5-4 and TRBJ2-1, with TRBD2 matching over 12 bases. Trimming removed 2 bases from V and 6 bases from J; junction bases left unmatched: 6. The CDR3 totals 16 residues. Germline V CDR1 and CDR2: SGHNT, YYREEE (reference sequence). The CDR3 DNA sequence: TGTGCCAGCAGCTTACCCCCTAGCGGGAGGGGCAATGAGCAGTTCTTC. Protein sequence: CASSLPPSGRGNEQFF.

The rearrangement uses TRBV6-5 and TRBJ2-7, with TRBD2 as a possible D gene (5 bases). Trimming left V 4 bases short and J 1 base short, with 17 bases between. This CDR3 region has 16 residues. Germline CDR1 is MNHEY and CDR2 is SVGAGI. The CDR3 nucleotides are TGTGCCAGCAGTTCTACACTAGGTTCGCGGTCCTACGAGCAGTACTTC. This codes for CASSSTLGSRSYEQYF.

The rearrangement joins TRBV19 to TRBJ2-2; D unclear. Germline lookup yields CDR1 LNHDA and CDR2 SQIVND (reference sequence). The CDR3 totals 13 residues. V lost 1 base, J lost 5 bases, and 5 bases lay in between. The CDR3 DNA reads as TGTGCCAGTAGTATAGGTGGTACCGGGGAGCTGTTTTTT. It translates to CASSIGGTGELFF.

This clone was detected only a few times. This chain uses TRBV7-9 with TRBJ2-7; D is uncertain. With 5 bases removed from V and 3 bases from J, the gap between germline ends came to 11 bases. The CDR3 loop spans 13 amino acids. Germline V gives CDR1 SEHNR, CDR2 FQNEAQ (reference sequence). DNA of the CDR3: TGTGCCAGCAGCCCCCGGGTGGGCTACGAGCAGTACTTC. The encoded protein is CASSPRVGYEQYF.

CDR3 nucleotide sequence: TGTGCCAGCAGCCATGGGACAGTCTCCGCGGGTCAGCCCCAGCATTTT. Protein product: CASSHGTVSAGQPQHF. The rearrangement links TRBV7-3 to TRBJ1-5, with TRBD1 identical over 7 bases. Germline-derived CDR1 and CDR2 are SGHTA and FQGTGA. With V trimmed by 5 bases and J by 6 bases, 13 bases remained unmatched. The CDR3 spans 16 residues. Looking up the rest from reference TRBV7-3 and TRBJ1-5 gives the full variable domain: GAGVSQTPSNKVTEKGKYVELRCDPISGHTALYWYRQSLGQGPEFLIYFQGTGAADDSGLPNDRFFAVRPEGSVSTLKIQRTERGDSAVYLCASSHGTVSAGQPQHFGDGTRLSIL.